Listed here are 22 T cell receptor beta chains from one sample, sequenced in a study of beta chain features in type 1 diabetes. The sequenced template was cDNA made from the entire isolated RNA. Profiling relied on immunoSEQ multiplex PCR, and the TCRdb table lists in-frame clones only, not all of them. The repertoire consists of about 620,000 clones, with around 16% occurring once and the leading ten covering approximately 0.087%. The sample consisted of naive CD4+ T cells from blood. The source is a man younger than 35 in good health.

This clone has more than one count but fewer than ten. The chain uses TRBV13 and TRBJ2-3; TRBD2 aligns across 8 bases. Germline trimming cut 0 bases from V and 7 bases from J; bases unmatched to any gene: 9. The CDR3 length is 16 residues. Germline V gene lookup returns CDR1 PRHDT and CDR2 FYEKMQ (reference sequence). CDR3 region: CASSLGRGSGVYTQYF. CDR3 sequence (DNA): TGTGCCAGCAGCTTAGGCCGGGGTAGCGGGGTTTATACGCAGTATTTT.

This clone showed up just a few times. The genes are TRBV10-3 and TRBJ1-1; D might be TRBD1 (6 bases). The V gene lost 5 bases and the J gene lost 0 bases, with 7 bases spanning the gap. The CDR3 runs to 13 residues. Germline CDR1 ENHRY, CDR2 SYGVKD. CDR3: CAISTGMNTEAFF. For the CDR3, the DNA is TGTGCCATCAGTACAGGGATGAACACTGAAGCTTTCTTT.

V gene TRBV9 combines with J gene TRBJ2-7; 11 nucleotides agree with TRBD1. The CDR3 spans 15 residues. With V trimmed by 3 bases and J by 4 bases, 6 bases remained unmatched. CDR1 and CDR2 from the germline V gene are SGDLS and YYNGEE. The CDR3 sequence is CASSADRGRRYEQYF. The CDR3 nucleotides read TGTGCCAGCAGCGCGGACAGGGGGCGCAGGTACGAGCAGTACTTC.

This clone was observed a handful of times. This rearrangement joins TRBV4-3 to TRBJ1-2; 7 positions agree with TRBD1. V trimming: 1 base; J trimming: 4 bases; junction bases outside the gene matches: 3. The CDR3 has 14 amino acids. Per germline, CDR1 LGHNA and CDR2 YSLEER. The CDR3 is CASSQVTGAYGYTF. CDR3 nucleotides: TGCGCCAGCAGCCAAGTAACAGGGGCCTATGGCTACACCTTC.

The chain joins TRBV27 to TRBJ2-7, with D perhaps matching TRBD1 or TRBD2 (5 bases each). The CDR3 loop spans 14 amino acids. CDR1 is MNHEY and CDR2 is SMNVEV in the germline V gene (reference sequence). V lost 6 bases and J lost 0, with 12 bases in between. The CDR3 loop is CASSRGGNSYEQYF. CDR3 in DNA: TGTGCCAGCAGCCGGGGCGGAAACTCCTACGAGCAGTACTTC.

The table lists this clone with a few counts. The chain joins TRBV6-6 to TRBJ2-1; perhaps TRBD2 as D (5 bases). CDR1 is MNHNY, CDR2 SVGAGI, per germline (reference sequence). The CDR3 has 14 amino acids. The ends were cut back, 4 bases at V and 6 bases at J, with 13 bases in the middle. The CDR3 nucleotides are TGTGCCAGCAGTTCCCTAGGACTTTCCAATGAGCAGTTCTTC. It is translated as CASSSLGLSNEQFF.

The chain has TRBV7-2 and TRBJ1-2, with TRBD1 matching 8 bases. The germline V gene has CDR1 SGHTA and CDR2 FQGNSA. The V gene end was trimmed by 5 bases and the J gene end by 4 bases; junction bases not matched to a gene: 9. There are 15 residues in the CDR3. CDR3 amino acids: CASSPRTGSPYGYTF. For the CDR3, the DNA is TGTGCCAGCAGCCCAAGGACAGGGAGCCCCTATGGCTACACCTTC.

The chain is built from TRBV4-2 and TRBJ2-3; no clear D gene. CDR3 length: 14 amino acids. Trimming left V 1 base short and J 3 bases short, with 8 bases between. Germline CDR1 and CDR2: LGHNA and YNFKEQ. The CDR3 region is CASSQAPVTDTQYF. CDR3 DNA: TGTGCCAGCAGCCAAGCCCCAGTAACAGATACGCAGTATTTT.

V and J are TRBV4-1 and TRBJ2-5; TRBD1 matches at 9 bases. Germline assignment: CDR1 MGHRA and CDR2 YSYEKL. J gave up 5 bases and V 3 bases, and 4 bases lay outside the gene matches. The CDR3 length is 14 residues. CDR3 region: CASSQGQGRETQYF. In nucleotides, the CDR3 is TGCGCCAGCAGCCAGGGACAGGGTAGGGAGACCCAGTACTTC.

Comments on this clone: Other nucleotide sequences from this sample produce the same CDR3. The chain couples TRBV15 to TRBJ2-7; 7 bases agree with TRBD1. The V segment lost 0 bases and the J segment 6 bases; nucleotides outside the gene matches: 8. Looked up from germline, CDR1 is LNHNV and CDR2 is YYDKDF (reference sequence). There are 15 residues in the CDR3. CDR3 sequence reads: CATSREQGSVFEQYF. CDR3 bases: TGTGCCACCAGCAGAGAACAGGGGTCGGTCTTCGAGCAGTACTTC.

This clone was counted only a few times. V usage is TRBV2 and J usage is TRBJ2-1, with D tentatively TRBD1 (5 bases). Looked up from germline, CDR1 is SNHLY and CDR2 is FYNNEI. Trimming left V 4 bases short and J 7 bases short, with 11 bases between. This CDR3 comprises 13 residues. The CDR3 loop reads CASSGTGPNEQFF. For the CDR3, the DNA is TGTGCCAGCAGTGGTACAGGCCCGAATGAGCAGTTCTTC.

The chain is built from TRBV28 and TRBJ1-5; maybe TRBD1 (5 bases). Germline V lookup: CDR1 MDHEN, CDR2 SYDVKM. The CDR3 extends over 14 amino acids. V lost 5 bases and J lost 0, with 8 bases in between. Here the CDR3 DNA reads TGTGCCAGCAGTCCCACAGGTAGCAATCAGCCCCAGCATTTT. Translating it yields CASSPTGSNQPQHF.

This clone was seen more than once but under ten times. The V gene is TRBV7-2, the J gene TRBJ2-3; 7 nucleotides agree with TRBD1. CDR1 SGHTA and CDR2 FQGNSA come from the germline V gene. V lost 5 bases, J lost 2 bases, and 13 bases stayed unmatched. This CDR3 comprises 17 residues. This CDR3 reads CASSGFPYRGYTDTQYF. In nucleotides, the CDR3 is TGTGCCAGCAGCGGATTCCCCTACAGGGGCTACACAGATACGCAGTATTTT.

This clone has only a few counts. The gene calls are TRBV4-3 and TRBJ2-4, with D perhaps being TRBD1 or TRBD2 (5 bases each). With 1 base removed from V and 4 bases from J, the gap between germline ends came to 8 bases. The CDR3 spans 14 residues. Germline CDR1 is LGHNA and CDR2 is YSLEER. This CDR3 reads CASSQVGRKNIQYF. CDR3 bases: TGCGCCAGCAGCCAAGTGGGACGGAAAAACATTCAGTACTTC.

The rearrangement uses TRBV7-3 and TRBJ2-3, with TRBD2 matching over 13 bases. With V trimmed by 5 bases and J by 0 bases, 8 bases remained unmatched. The CDR3 is 18 residues long. Germline V lookup: CDR1 SGHTA, CDR2 FQGTGA. The CDR3 region is CASSPLGLAGPSTDTQYF. CDR3 sequence (DNA): TGTGCCAGCAGCCCCCTGGGACTAGCGGGGCCTAGCACAGATACGCAGTATTTT.

The chain joins TRBV27 to TRBJ2-6; 9 nucleotides match TRBD1. CDR3 length: 17 amino acids. Germline CDR1 MNHEY, CDR2 SMNVEV (reference sequence). The J segment lost 0 bases and the V segment lost 5 bases, leaving 5 bases of the junction unmatched. The CDR3 DNA reads TGTGCCAGCAGTCCCCCGACAGGGGGCTCTGGGGCCAACGTCCTGACTTTC. Residues: CASSPPTGGSGANVLTF.

A few counts support this clone. The chain couples TRBV7-3 to TRBJ2-7; 7 positions match TRBD1. V lost 5 bases, J lost 1 base, and 8 bases stayed unmatched. Germline V lookup: CDR1 SGHTA, CDR2 FQGTGA. The CDR3 sequence is 15 residues long. The CDR3 nucleotides read TGTGCCAGCAGCCAAGACAGGGAAAGGTCCTACGAGCAGTACTTC. Protein sequence: CASSQDRERSYEQYF.

V and J are TRBV12-5 and TRBJ1-1; D unclear. V lost 2 bases to trimming and J lost 3 bases, with 4 bases between them. Germline V lookup: CDR1 LGHNT, CDR2 FRNRAP. The CDR3 extends over 12 amino acids. CDR3 protein: CASGLPDTEAFF. The CDR3 coding sequence is TGTGCTAGTGGTTTGCCCGACACTGAAGCTTTCTTT.

The V and J genes are TRBV19 and TRBJ2-5; 8 bases align to TRBD1. V gave up 4 bases and J gave up 6 bases; unmatched junction bases: 7. CDR1 is LNHDA and CDR2 is SQIVND in the germline V gene (reference sequence). The CDR3 extends over 14 amino acids. CDR3 coding DNA: TGTGCCAGTAGTACAGGACAGGGTTTTCAGACCCAGTACTTC. Protein product: CASSTGQGFQTQYF.

This clone was detected a few times. The gene calls are TRBV18 and TRBJ2-7, with TRBD1 as a possible D gene (5 bases). Per the germline V gene, CDR1 is KGHSH and CDR2 is LQKENI. V was cut by 2 bases and J by 0 bases, with 11 bases left in between. The CDR3 sequence is 15 residues long. CDR3 sequence: CASSPIQGVSYEQYF. The DNA of the CDR3 is TGTGCCAGCTCACCAATCCAGGGCGTCTCCTACGAGCAGTACTTC.

The chain has TRBV11-2 and TRBJ2-1; 8 nucleotides match TRBD1. CDR3 size: 14 residues. Germline V lookup: CDR1 SGHAT, CDR2 FQNNGV. Trimming cost V 4 bases and J 6 bases; bases outside gene matches: 5. In nucleotides, the CDR3 is TGTGCCAGCAGCTCAATCGGACAGGGCAATGAGCAGTTCTTC. It is translated as CASSSIGQGNEQFF.

V gene TRBV6-6 combines with J gene TRBJ2-5, with TRBD1 as a possible D gene (5 bases). Deletions cut 4 bases from V and 4 bases from J, with 10 bases between. Germline V lookup: CDR1 MNHNY, CDR2 SVGAGI (reference sequence). The CDR3 has 13 residues. This chain's CDR3 is CASSSAQGETQYF. DNA for the CDR3: TGTGCCAGCAGTTCGGCCCAGGGAGAGACCCAGTACTTC.